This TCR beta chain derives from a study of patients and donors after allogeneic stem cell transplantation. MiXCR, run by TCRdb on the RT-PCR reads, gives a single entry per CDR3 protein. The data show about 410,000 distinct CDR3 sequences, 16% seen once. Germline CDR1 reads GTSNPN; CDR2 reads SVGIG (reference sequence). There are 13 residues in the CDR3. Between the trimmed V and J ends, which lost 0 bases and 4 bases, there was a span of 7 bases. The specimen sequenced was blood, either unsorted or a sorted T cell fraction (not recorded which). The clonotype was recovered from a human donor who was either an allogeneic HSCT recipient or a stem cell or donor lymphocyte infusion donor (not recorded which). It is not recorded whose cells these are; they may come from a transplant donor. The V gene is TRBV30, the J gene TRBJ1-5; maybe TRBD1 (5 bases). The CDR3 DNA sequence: TGTGCCTGGAGTGTGTGGGGGAATCAGCCCCAGCATTTT. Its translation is CAWSVWGNQPQHF.